The source of this T cell receptor beta chain is a study of T cell responses to AZD1222 COVID-19 vaccine. TCRdb's table, derived via immunoSEQ multiplex PCR, lists solely in-frame clones and lacks some. The sample carries 130,000 to 150,000 clones, about 86% recorded once. V dropped 4 bases and J dropped 3; count of bases not matched to a gene: 1. The germline V gene encodes CDR1 MNHEY and CDR2 SVGAGI. CDR3 length equals 13 residues. The gene calls are TRBV6-5 and TRBJ2-3, with 7 bases identical to TRBD2. The TCR comes from an adult who received the AZD1222 COVID-19 vaccine. Specimen: peripheral blood, collected 28 days after the second AZD1222 dose. DNA for the CDR3: TGTGCCAGCAGTTGGGAGGGAACAGATACGCAGTATTTT. Translating it yields CASSWEGTDTQYF.